The 15 T cell receptor beta chains reported below all come from one sample, sequenced in a study of shared clonotypes between healthy human individuals. The table came from immunoSEQ multiplex PCR; TCRdb's copy has only in-frame clones and leaves some out. Among over 95,000 clones listed, more than 45% were seen once. The sample taken for sequencing was PBMCs. Source of these receptors: a woman between 40 and 50 years old in good health. Some clones in this sample may be carry-over from other donors' samples.

The DNA for the CDR3 is TGTGCCAGCAGCTTAACGGGCAGGGGGAGGACTGAAGCTTTCTTT. Protein sequence: CASSLTGRGRTEAFF. The chain couples TRBV7-3 to TRBJ1-1; 7 bases match TRBD1. Unmatched junction bases numbered 6, after V lost 0 bases and J lost 5 bases. CDR1 SGHTA and CDR2 FQGTGA come from the germline V gene. This CDR3 spans 15 amino acids.

The chain has TRBV14 and TRBJ2-1; D not certain. The CDR3 sequence is 15 residues long. Germline values: CDR1 SGHDN, CDR2 FVKESK. The V and J ends lost 0 bases and 4 bases respectively, with 10 bases between them. CDR3 region: CASSQEFVGYNEQFF. CDR3 DNA: TGTGCCAGCAGCCAAGAGTTTGTGGGGTACAATGAGCAGTTCTTC.

This clone was seen ten or more times. The chain couples TRBV18 to TRBJ1-2; TRBD1 matches 8 bases. Trimming cost V 3 bases and J 7 bases; bases outside gene matches: 7. The CDR3 covers 14 residues. The germline V gene encodes CDR1 KGHSH and CDR2 LQKENI. The CDR3 nucleotides read TGTGCCAGCTCACCGCCGGACAGGGCTGGTGGCTACACCTTC. Its protein product is CASSPPDRAGGYTF.

V usage is TRBV4-1 and J usage is TRBJ1-5; D is uncertain. The CDR3 extends over 13 amino acids. Per germline, CDR1 MGHRA and CDR2 YSYEKL. Trimming pared 0 bases from V and 3 bases from J, leaving 3 bases between. This chain's CDR3 is CASSQDFNQPQHF. CDR3 sequence (DNA): TGCGCCAGCAGCCAAGATTTCAATCAGCCCCAGCATTTT.

This clone was observed many times. The chain employs TRBV4-2 and TRBJ1-4; TRBD1 matches 10 bases. This CDR3 has 14 amino acids. The V gene's germline CDR1 is LGHNA and CDR2 YNFKEQ. V lost 3 bases and J lost 7; bases outside the gene matches: 2. CDR3 in amino acids: CASSQRQGAEKLFF. The CDR3 bases are TGTGCCAGCAGCCAGAGACAGGGGGCTGAAAAACTGTTTTTT.

This clone was observed many times. The chain employs TRBV28 and TRBJ2-2; 7 bases are a match to TRBD2. Losses at the gene ends were 10 bases for V and 2 bases for J; bases not matched to a gene: 1. This CDR3 has 12 amino acids. Per germline, CDR1 MDHEN and CDR2 SYDVKM. CDR3 region: CAMGLNTGELFF. In DNA, the CDR3 is TGTGCCATGGGACTAAACACCGGGGAGCTGTTTTTT. The full variable domain, completed using reference TRBV28 and TRBJ2-2, is DVKVTQSSRYLVKRTGEKVFLECVQDMDHENMFWYRQDPGLGLRLIYFSYDVKMKEKGDIPEGYSVSREKKERFSLILESASTNQTSMYLCAMGLNTGELFFGEGSRLTVL.

The rearrangement uses TRBV30 and TRBJ2-2; 7 positions match TRBD2. Trimming at V came to 2 bases and at J to 6 bases, leaving 3 bases not matched to a gene. CDR3 length: 13 amino acids. Germline V gene lookup returns CDR1 GTSNPN and CDR2 SVGIG (reference sequence). CDR3 DNA sequence: TGTGCCTGGAGTCGCAGCGGGGCCGGGGAGCTGTTTTTT. This sequence encodes CAWSRSGAGELFF. Supplemented by reference TRBV30 and TRBJ2-2, the full variable domain reads SQTIHQWPATLVQPVGSPLSLECTVEGTSNPNLYWYRQAAGRGLQLLFYSVGIGQISSEVPQNLSASRPQDRQFILSSKKLLLSDSGFYLCAWSRSGAGELFFGEGSRLTVL.

This rearrangement joins TRBV6-6 to TRBJ2-7; D gene unclear. Trimming took off 2 bases at V and 2 bases at J, with 13 bases between the two ends. This CDR3 contains 15 residues. Germline values: CDR1 MNHNY, CDR2 SVGAGI (reference sequence). The CDR3 region has the DNA TGTGCCAGCAGTTACAGGGCAGATGGGGCCTACGAGCAGTACTTC. Residues: CASSYRADGAYEQYF.

The chain employs TRBV18 and TRBJ2-7; the match to TRBD1 covers 7 bases. The J segment lost 4 bases and the V segment lost 0 bases, leaving 6 bases of the junction unmatched. The germline gives CDR1 KGHSH, CDR2 LQKENI. This CDR3 is 15 amino acids long. CDR3 nucleotides: TGTGCCAGCTCACCACCGAACAGGGGCCTATACGAGCAGTACTTC. Translation: CASSPPNRGLYEQYF.

A note on this clone: Since a much larger clone is just one base distant, this may be a read error. The chain joins TRBV7-9 to TRBJ2-2; no clear D. V was trimmed by 8 bases and J by 3 bases, leaving 13 bases between them. Germline assignment: CDR1 SEHNR and CDR2 FQNEAQ (reference sequence). There are 14 residues in the CDR3. The DNA of the CDR3 is TGTGCCAGCGGCTCTGACTGGGACACCGGGGAGCTGTTTTTT. Translation gives CASGSDWDTGELFF. The full variable domain, with the rest looked up from reference TRBV7-9 and TRBJ2-2, is DTGVSQNPRHKITKRGQNVTFRCDPISEHNRLYWYRQTLGQGPEFLTYFQNEAQLEKSRLLSDRFSAERPKGSFSTLEIQRTEQGDSAMYLCASGSDWDTGELFFGEGSRLTVL.

This clone was seen more than once but under ten times. This chain joins TRBV27 and TRBJ1-1; the D is unclear. The V end lost 6 bases, the J end lost 4 bases, and 18 bases lay between the germline ends. The CDR3 runs 15 residues. Germline V CDR1 and CDR2: MNHEY, SMNVEV (reference sequence). CDR3 coding DNA: TGTGCCAGCAGCCGATCATCTCTAGGCACCACTGAAGCTTTCTTT. Its protein product is CASSRSSLGTTEAFF.

The chain combines TRBV5-6 with TRBJ2-4; a possible D gene is TRBD2 (6 bases). CDR1 SGHDT and CDR2 YYEEEE come from the germline V gene. The CDR3 covers 15 residues. The V and J ends lost 3 bases and 0 bases respectively, with 10 bases between them. The CDR3 region is CASSSLATAKNIQYF. CDR3 sequence (DNA): TGTGCCAGCAGCTCCCTAGCGACAGCCAAAAACATTCAGTACTTC. The full variable domain, rest sourced from reference TRBV5-6 and TRBJ2-4, is DAGVTQSPTHLIKTRGQQVTLRCSPKSGHDTVSWYQQALGQGPQFIFQYYEEEERQRGNFPDRFSGHQFPNYSSELNVNALLLGDSALYLCASSSLATAKNIQYFGAGTRLSVL.

In this sample, this clone turned up many times. Other DNA sequences in the sample encode the same CDR3. This chain uses TRBV30 with TRBJ1-6, with 10 bases identical to TRBD1. V was pared by 4 bases and J by 8 bases, with 8 bases of the junction left unmatched. This CDR3 contains 15 residues. Germline V lookup: CDR1 GTSNPN, CDR2 SVGIG (reference sequence). The CDR3 is CAWTYLTGGDSPLHF. In DNA, the CDR3 is TGTGCCTGGACCTACCTGACAGGGGGCGATTCACCCCTCCACTTT.

The V call is TRBV4-3, the J call TRBJ1-5, with no clear D. This CDR3 region has 14 residues. V was trimmed by 1 base and J by 6 bases, leaving 10 bases between them. The germline gives CDR1 LGHNA, CDR2 YSLEER. Here the CDR3 DNA reads TGCGCCAGCAGCCAAGTTCCCGGACGTCAGCCCCAGCATTTT. Residues: CASSQVPGRQPQHF.

J is TRBJ2-3 and V is TRBV19, with D uncertain. The CDR3 consists of 13 residues. Germline loops: CDR1 LNHDA, CDR2 SQIVND (reference sequence). V was cut by 3 bases and J by 2 bases, with 6 bases left in between. This CDR3 is CASSMRNTDTQYF. CDR3 DNA sequence: TGTGCCAGTAGTATGAGGAACACAGATACGCAGTATTTT.